This is a list of T cell receptor beta chains from one sample in a study of OX40 agonist ivuxolimab in advanced cancers. Libraries were prepared by immunoSEQ multiplex PCR; TCRdb keeps only in-frame clonotypes and omits some of them. The sample includes about 50,000 clones, around 90% seen only once; the top ten take less than 7.5%. Specimen: CD4+ or CD8+ T cells sorted from blood, collected in a trial of the OX40 agonist ivuxolimab. The receptors stem from an adult with an advanced solid tumor such as melanoma, head and neck, liver or kidney cancer. The CDR3 runs from the conserved cysteine through the conserved F or W.

TRBV28,TRBJ1-1,CASSFRTEAFF
TRBV7-9,TRBJ1-1,CASSLDRGLTEAFF
TRBV11-3,TRBJ2-5,CASSRTDEETQYF
TRBV2,TRBJ2-1,CASMGGSSYNEQFF
TRBV7-9,TRBJ1-1,CASSLAGRDAFF
TRBV4-1,TRBJ1-5,CASSQAIEGQPQHF
TRBV7-6,TRBJ2-3,CASSLGGLYGTDTQYF
TRBV4-1,TRBJ2-1,CASSHRTSSSNEQFF
TRBV13,TRBJ2-1,CASSLGRLPEQFF
TRBV19,TRBJ1-4,CASRTGLATNEKLFF
TRBV5-1,TRBJ2-5,CASSAISMRGQETQYF
TRBV5-5,TRBJ1-5,CASSLAPGGNQPQHF
TRBV7-8,TRBJ2-3,CASSSHWTANTDTQYF
TRBV18,TRBJ1-1,CASSPPTVNTEAFF
TRBV27,TRBJ2-1,CASRTQGATYNEQFF
TRBV5-5,TRBJ2-2,CASSSEGGNTGELFF
TRBV27,TRBJ1-1,CASSSGQYTEAFF
TRBV7-9,TRBJ1-5,CASSLGGQDDQPQHF
TRBV19,TRBJ1-5,CASSPGTEPNQPQHF